Shown below are 22 T cell receptor beta chains from a single sample sequenced in a study of T cell clonotyping in hematopoietic cell transplantation. Libraries were prepared by immunoSEQ multiplex PCR; TCRdb keeps only in-frame clonotypes and omits some of them. The table shows about 7,000 clones, with around 87% occurring only once. Sequencing used PBMCs, obtained 100 days after allogeneic stem cell transplant. These receptors all stem from a male patient in his fifties who had an allogeneic stem cell transplant from a related donor, so the T cells may come from the graft donor. Some clones in this sample may be carry-over from other donors' samples.

The chain combines TRBV6-6 with TRBJ2-3, with a weak D call TRBD2 (5 bases). Germline V CDR1 and CDR2: MNHNY, SVGAGI (reference sequence). The CDR3 is 14 amino acids. Trimming took off 3 bases at V and 1 base at J, with 8 bases between the two ends. The CDR3 here is CASSYLEGTDTQYF. CDR3 DNA: TGTGCCAGCAGTTATCTGGAGGGCACAGATACGCAGTATTTT.

This clone appeared a few times. The J gene is TRBJ1-2, the V gene TRBV6-4; D gene unclear. V was shortened by 0 bases and J by 8 bases, with 10 bases between the two germline ends. Per germline, CDR1 MRHNA and CDR2 SNTAGT. The CDR3 spans 13 residues. This CDR3 reads CASSDSEKGGYTF. The CDR3 bases are TGTGCCAGCAGTGACTCCGAGAAAGGAGGCTACACCTTC.

This clone was observed a few times. V is TRBV6-5 and J is TRBJ1-6; TRBD1 is a possible D gene (6 bases). Between the trimmed V and J ends, which lost 6 bases and 15 bases, there was a span of 15 bases. The CDR3 spans 12 residues. Germline CDR1 and CDR2: MNHEY and SVGAGI. This CDR3 reads CASRSQGLVLHF. CDR3 in DNA: TGTGCCAGCAGATCACAGGGTCTCGTCCTCCACTTT.

This clone was seen a handful of times. The chain combines TRBV14 with TRBJ2-1, with D tentatively TRBD1 or TRBD2 (5 bases each). The CDR3 extends over 11 amino acids. Trimming took 1 base from V and 10 from J, leaving 5 bases between them. Germline V gives CDR1 SGHDN, CDR2 FVKESK. The CDR3 protein is CASSQGGEQFF. As DNA, the CDR3 is TGTGCCAGCAGCCAAGGGGGGGAGCAGTTCTTC. The variable domain in full, completed from reference TRBV14 and TRBJ2-1, reads EAGVTQFPSHSVIEKGQTVTLRCDPISGHDNLYWYRRVMGKEIKFLLHFVKESKQDESGMPNNRFLAERTGGTYSTLKVQPAELEDSGVYFCASSQGGEQFFGPGTRLTVL.

As for this clone: This same CDR3 is encoded by further DNA sequences in the sample. This chain connects TRBV19 to TRBJ2-5; D may correspond to TRBD1 or TRBD2 (5 bases each). V was clipped by 3 bases and J by 5 bases, with 10 bases between them. CDR1 and CDR2 (germline): LNHDA, SQIVND (reference sequence). The CDR3 contains 13 residues. The CDR3 loop is CASSIGEGETQYF. CDR3 in DNA: TGTGCCAGTAGTATCGGAGAGGGGGAGACCCAGTACTTC.

The rearrangement joins TRBV9 to TRBJ1-4; D unclear. The germline CDR1 and CDR2 sequences are SGDLS and YYNGEE. With 4 bases removed from V and 7 bases from J, the gap between germline ends came to 14 bases. This CDR3 has 14 residues. The CDR3 here is CASSSLGVSEKLFF. Here the CDR3 DNA reads TGTGCCAGCAGCTCTCTCGGGGTATCTGAAAAACTGTTTTTT.

The gene calls are TRBV30 and TRBJ2-5; 7 nucleotides align to TRBD1. Near its end, the DNA agrees better with TRBJ2-7, so the J call may be wrong. This CDR3 contains 16 residues. Germline V gives CDR1 GTSNPN, CDR2 SVGIG (reference sequence). Here the CDR3 reads CAWSVLRAGGSYEQYF. CDR3 in DNA: TGTGCCTGGAGTGTACTAAGAGCAGGGGGATCGTACGAGCAGTACTTC.

As concerns this clone: An end of the junction does not agree with germline; a read error may underlie this. The J gene is TRBJ2-7, the V gene TRBV2; possible D gene TRBD2, 5 bases. CDR1 and CDR2 (germline): SNHLY, FYNNEI. This CDR3 is 10 amino acids long. CDR3 sequence: CASSGGLLNF. The CDR3 DNA reads as TGTGCCAGCAGTGGAGGACTGCTCAACTTC.

The genes are TRBV6-5 and TRBJ2-7, with D tentatively TRBD1 (6 bases). The CDR3 spans 15 residues. V lost 2 bases, J lost 0 bases, and 11 bases lay in between. From germline, CDR1 is MNHEY and CDR2 SVGAGI. The CDR3 nucleotides read TGTGCCAGCAGTTACGGGGGCCTGGGCTCCTACGAGCAGTACTTC. This gives the protein CASSYGGLGSYEQYF.

The chain employs TRBV5-8 and TRBJ2-7, with D perhaps matching TRBD1 or TRBD2 (5 bases each). The CDR3 extends over 14 amino acids. Germline values: CDR1 SGHTS, CDR2 YDEGEE. The V gene lost 6 bases and the J gene lost 2 bases, with 15 bases spanning the gap. CDR3 bases: TGTGCCAGCACCCCGGAAGGGGAGCCCTACGAGCAGTACTTC. Residues: CASTPEGEPYEQYF.

The chain's CDR3 is CASSTPGGPHYGYTF. The CDR3 bases are TGTGCCAGTAGTACCCCCGGGGGACCCCACTATGGCTACACCTTC. The chain combines TRBV19 with TRBJ1-2; TRBD1 is a possible D gene (5 bases). Deletions cut 4 bases from V and 3 bases from J, with 15 bases between. Germline V gene sequence: CDR1 LNHDA, CDR2 SQIVND (reference sequence). CDR3 length equals 15 residues.

This chain joins TRBV19 and TRBJ2-7; D remains unclear. This CDR3 region has 13 residues. Germline CDR1 is LNHDA and CDR2 is SQIVND (reference sequence). Trimming removed 5 bases at V and 2 bases at J, with 10 bases between. Here the CDR3 DNA reads TGTGCCAGTAGTGCTGATGGGGCCTACGAGCAGTACTTC. It encodes CASSADGAYEQYF.

This clone occurred once. DNA for the CDR3: TGCGCCAGCAGCCAAGTTTCAAGAATGTATGGCTACACCTTC. The encoded protein is CASSQVSRMYGYTF. The V and J genes are TRBV4-1 and TRBJ1-2; D gene unclear. This CDR3 contains 14 residues. In germline, CDR1 is MGHRA, CDR2 YSYEKL. Trimming pared 1 base from V and 5 bases from J, leaving 11 bases between.

This rearrangement joins TRBV6-6 to TRBJ1-1; D is undetermined. Per germline, CDR1 MNHNY and CDR2 SVGAGI (reference sequence). The CDR3 has 13 residues. V dropped 4 bases and J dropped 1 base, with 7 bases sitting between them. CDR3 sequence (DNA): TGTGCCAGCAGTTTACAAGAGAACACTGAAGCTTTCTTT. This translates into CASSLQENTEAFF.

This clone turned up a few times. This same CDR3 is encoded by further DNA sequences in the sample. The chain joins TRBV29-1 to TRBJ1-2; the D is unclear. CDR1 is SQVTM, CDR2 ANQGSEA, per germline. The V and J ends lost 3 bases and 4 bases respectively, with 3 bases between them. CDR3 length: 10 residues. The CDR3, as DNA: TGCAGCGTTGAGGGCTATGGCTACACCTTC. Residues: CSVEGYGYTF.

The V and J genes are TRBV2 and TRBJ2-7, with TRBD2 as a possible D gene (6 bases). From germline, CDR1 is SNHLY and CDR2 FYNNEI. The V and J ends lost 6 bases and 2 bases respectively, with 11 bases between them. The CDR3 has 13 amino acids. The CDR3 coding sequence is TGTGCCAGCAGCCGCCCTAGCGCCTACGAGCAGTACTTC. Translated, it gives CASSRPSAYEQYF. Full variable domain (remainder filled in from reference TRBV2 and TRBJ2-7): EPEVTQTPSHQVTQMGQEVILRCVPISNHLYFYWYRQILGQKVEFLVSFYNNEISEKSEIFDDQFSVERPDGSNFTLKIRSTKLEDSAMYFCASSRPSAYEQYFGPGTRLTVT.

The V and J genes are TRBV6-1 and TRBJ1-1, with 7 nucleotides matching TRBD1. The CDR3 covers 15 residues. CDR1 MNHNS and CDR2 SASEGT come from the germline V gene. J lost 6 bases, V lost 4 bases, and 11 bases had no gene match. The CDR3 loop reads CASSGFRQGTSEAFF. The CDR3 DNA reads as TGTGCCAGCAGTGGGTTCAGACAGGGAACATCTGAAGCTTTCTTT.

The chain joins TRBV4-1 to TRBJ2-5, with D possibly being TRBD1 (6 bases). This CDR3 has 16 residues. Between the trimmed V and J ends, which lost 2 bases and 3 bases, there was a span of 16 bases. Germline CDR1 MGHRA, CDR2 YSYEKL. CDR3 residues: CASSQLPGQPEETQYF. CDR3 DNA sequence: TGCGCCAGCAGCCAATTACCGGGACAACCCGAAGAGACCCAGTACTTC.

This rearrangement joins TRBV29-1 to TRBJ2-7, with 7 nucleotides matching TRBD1. This CDR3 is 13 amino acids long. The V gene's germline CDR1 is SQVTM and CDR2 ANQGSEA. V gave up 7 bases and J gave up 2 bases; unmatched junction bases: 8. The CDR3 sequence is CSATGIGAYEQYF. CDR3 DNA sequence: TGCAGCGCGACAGGGATAGGGGCCTACGAGCAGTACTTC.

The rearrangement uses TRBV9 and TRBJ1-4, with a tentative D call TRBD1 (6 bases). With 0 bases removed from V and 8 bases from J, the gap between germline ends came to 11 bases. The germline V gene has CDR1 SGDLS and CDR2 YYNGEE. This CDR3 comprises 14 residues. This chain's CDR3 is CASSVGGAEEKLFF. The CDR3, as DNA: TGTGCCAGCAGCGTAGGGGGGGCAGAAGAAAAACTGTTTTTT.

A single count supports this clone. V is TRBV27 and J is TRBJ2-7; D is possibly TRBD1 (7 bases). The V gene's germline CDR1 is MNHEY and CDR2 SMNVEV (reference sequence). Between the trimmed V and J ends, which lost 3 bases and 2 bases, there was a span of 11 bases. This CDR3 region has 14 residues. In nucleotides, the CDR3 is TGTGCCAGCAGTTTGGAGGGGGCCGCCTACGAGCAGTACTTC. It is translated as CASSLEGAAYEQYF.

The V gene is TRBV11-2, the J gene TRBJ2-7; perhaps TRBD1 as D (5 bases). The CDR3 is 14 residues long. Germline lookup yields CDR1 SGHAT and CDR2 FQNNGV. Trimming pared 0 bases from V and 5 bases from J, leaving 11 bases between. The CDR3 DNA reads TGTGCCAGCAGCTTAGATTTGTGGGGCCACGAGCAGTACTTC. Translation gives CASSLDLWGHEQYF.